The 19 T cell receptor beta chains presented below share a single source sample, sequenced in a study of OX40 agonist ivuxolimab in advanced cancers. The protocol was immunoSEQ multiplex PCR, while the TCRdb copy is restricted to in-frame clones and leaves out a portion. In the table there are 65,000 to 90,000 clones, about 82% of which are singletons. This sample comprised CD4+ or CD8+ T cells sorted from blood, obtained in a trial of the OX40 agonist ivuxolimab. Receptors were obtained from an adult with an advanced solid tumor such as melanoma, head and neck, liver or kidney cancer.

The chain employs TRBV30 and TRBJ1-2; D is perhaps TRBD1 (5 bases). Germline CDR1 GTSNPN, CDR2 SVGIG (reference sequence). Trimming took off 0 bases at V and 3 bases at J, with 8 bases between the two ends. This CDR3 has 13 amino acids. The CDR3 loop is CAWSVQGDYGYTF. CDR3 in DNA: TGTGCCTGGAGTGTCCAGGGAGACTATGGCTACACCTTC.

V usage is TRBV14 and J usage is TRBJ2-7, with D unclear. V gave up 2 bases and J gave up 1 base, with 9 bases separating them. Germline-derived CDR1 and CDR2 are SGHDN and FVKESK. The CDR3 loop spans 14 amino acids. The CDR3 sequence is CASSQFTGSYEQYF. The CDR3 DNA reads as TGTGCCAGCAGCCAATTCACCGGATCCTACGAGCAGTACTTC.

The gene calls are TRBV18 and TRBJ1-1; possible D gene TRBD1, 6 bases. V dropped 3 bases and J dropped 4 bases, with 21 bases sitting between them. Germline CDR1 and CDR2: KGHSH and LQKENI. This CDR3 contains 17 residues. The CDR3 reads CASSPPLDRTRGTEAFF. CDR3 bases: TGTGCCAGCTCACCGCCCCTCGACAGGACTAGGGGCACTGAAGCTTTCTTT.

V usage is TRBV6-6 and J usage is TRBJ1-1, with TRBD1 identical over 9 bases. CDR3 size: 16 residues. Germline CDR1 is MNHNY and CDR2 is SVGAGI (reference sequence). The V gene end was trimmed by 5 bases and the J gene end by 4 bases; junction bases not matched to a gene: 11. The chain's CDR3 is CASSGVTGGSGTEAFF. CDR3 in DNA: TGTGCCAGCAGTGGGGTCACAGGGGGCTCGGGCACTGAAGCTTTCTTT.

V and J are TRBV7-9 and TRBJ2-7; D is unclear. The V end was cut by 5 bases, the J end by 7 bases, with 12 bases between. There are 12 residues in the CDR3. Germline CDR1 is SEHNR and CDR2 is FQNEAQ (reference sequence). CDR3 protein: CASSPFEGEQYF. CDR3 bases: TGTGCCAGCAGCCCGTTCGAAGGGGAGCAGTACTTC.

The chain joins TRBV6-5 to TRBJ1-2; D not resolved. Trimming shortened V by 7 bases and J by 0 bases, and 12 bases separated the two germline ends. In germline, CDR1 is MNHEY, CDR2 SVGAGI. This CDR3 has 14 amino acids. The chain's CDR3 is CASTQKDPNYGYTF. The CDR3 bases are TGTGCCAGCACCCAAAAGGATCCTAACTATGGCTACACCTTC.

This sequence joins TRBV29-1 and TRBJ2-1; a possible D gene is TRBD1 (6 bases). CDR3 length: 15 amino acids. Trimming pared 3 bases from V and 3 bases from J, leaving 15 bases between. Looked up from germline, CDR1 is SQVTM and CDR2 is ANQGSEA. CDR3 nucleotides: TGCAGCGTTGAGTCAGGGGCTTTCCACTACAATGAGCAGTTCTTC. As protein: CSVESGAFHYNEQFF.

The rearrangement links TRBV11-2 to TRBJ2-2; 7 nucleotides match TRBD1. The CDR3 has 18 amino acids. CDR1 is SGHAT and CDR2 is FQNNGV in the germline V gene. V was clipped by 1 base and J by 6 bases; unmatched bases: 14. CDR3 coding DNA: TGTGCCAGCAGCTTAGGGGGGCAGGGGGTTAATCGGGCCGGGGAGCTGTTTTTT. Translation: CASSLGGQGVNRAGELFF. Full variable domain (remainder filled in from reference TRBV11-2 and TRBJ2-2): EAGVAQSPRYKIIEKRQSVAFWCNPISGHATLYWYQQILGQGPKLLIQFQNNGVVDDSQLPKDRFSAERLKGVDSTLKIQPAKLEDSAVYLCASSLGGQGVNRAGELFFGEGSRLTVL.

CDR3 sequence (DNA): TGTGCCAGCACCAACCACCCGGGACAGGGCAAAACAAACACCTTC. Its protein product is CASTNHPGQGKTNTF. The rearrangement links TRBV7-2 to TRBJ1-2; 9 nucleotides line up with TRBD1. V lost 7 bases to trimming and J lost 12 bases; unmatched junction nucleotides: 18. The CDR3 length is 15 residues. CDR1 is SGHTA and CDR2 is FQGNSA in the germline V gene. Based on the CDR3 plus reference TRBV7-2 and TRBJ1-2, the full variable domain is GAGVSQSPSNKVTEKGKDVELRCDPISGHTALYWYRQSLGQGLEFLIYFQGNSAPDKSGLPSDRFSAERTGGSVSTLTIQRTQQEDSAVYLCASTNHPGQGKTNTFGSGTRLTVV.

The CDR3 sequence: CASSQTLAGGDEQFF. DNA for the CDR3: TGCGCCAGCAGCCAAACACTAGCGGGGGGCGATGAGCAGTTCTTC. This sequence joins TRBV4-3 and TRBJ2-1, with 12 bases fitting TRBD2. V lost 2 bases and J lost 8; bases outside the gene matches: 4. CDR3 size: 15 residues. The V gene's germline CDR1 is LGHNA and CDR2 YSLEER.

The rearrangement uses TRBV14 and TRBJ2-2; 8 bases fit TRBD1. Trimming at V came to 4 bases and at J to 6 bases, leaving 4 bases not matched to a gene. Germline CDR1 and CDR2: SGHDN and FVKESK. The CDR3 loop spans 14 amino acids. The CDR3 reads CASSRQQGAGELFF. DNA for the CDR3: TGTGCCAGCAGCCGACAACAGGGGGCCGGGGAGCTGTTTTTT.

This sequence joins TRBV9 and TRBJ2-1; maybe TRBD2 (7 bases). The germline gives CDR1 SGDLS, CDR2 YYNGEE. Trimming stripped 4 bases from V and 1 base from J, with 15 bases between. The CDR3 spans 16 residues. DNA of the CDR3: TGTGCCAGCAGCCCCGCGGGGGCCTTGTCCTACAATGAGCAGTTCTTC. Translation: CASSPAGALSYNEQFF.

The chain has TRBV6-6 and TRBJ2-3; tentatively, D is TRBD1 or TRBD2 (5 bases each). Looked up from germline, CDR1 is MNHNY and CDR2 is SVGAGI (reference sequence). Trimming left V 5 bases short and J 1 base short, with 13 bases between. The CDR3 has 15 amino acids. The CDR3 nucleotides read TGTGCCAGCAGTCACCCGGGACGGGGCACAGATACGCAGTATTTT. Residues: CASSHPGRGTDTQYF.

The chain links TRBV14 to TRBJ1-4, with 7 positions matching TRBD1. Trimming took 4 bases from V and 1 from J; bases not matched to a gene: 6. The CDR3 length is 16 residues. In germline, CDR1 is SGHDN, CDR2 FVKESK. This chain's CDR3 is CASSPGQLRTNEKLFF. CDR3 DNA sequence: TGTGCCAGCAGCCCGGGACAGCTTAGAACTAATGAAAAACTGTTTTTT.

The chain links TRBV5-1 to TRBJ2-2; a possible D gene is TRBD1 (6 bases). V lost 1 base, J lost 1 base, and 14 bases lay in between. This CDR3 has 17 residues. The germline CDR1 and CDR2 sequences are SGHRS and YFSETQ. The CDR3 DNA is TGCGCCAGCAGCTTGCCGTCCGGGACAAGGAACACCGGGGAGCTGTTTTTT. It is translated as CASSLPSGTRNTGELFF.

Written as DNA, the CDR3 is TGTGCCAGCAGCTTATGGGGGGCCCGTGAAAAACTGTTTTTT. Translation gives CASSLWGAREKLFF. The chain couples TRBV7-2 to TRBJ1-4, with a weak D call TRBD1 (6 bases). Trimming cost V 2 bases and J 7 bases, with 11 bases left between them. Germline V gene lookup returns CDR1 SGHTA and CDR2 FQGNSA. The CDR3 has 14 residues.

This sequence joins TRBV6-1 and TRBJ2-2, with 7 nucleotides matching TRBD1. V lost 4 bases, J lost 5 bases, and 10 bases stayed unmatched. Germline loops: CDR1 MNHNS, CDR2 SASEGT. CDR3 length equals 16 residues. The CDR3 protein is CASSGSGTVKTGELFF. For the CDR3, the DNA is TGTGCCAGCAGTGGATCCGGGACAGTAAAGACCGGGGAGCTGTTTTTT.

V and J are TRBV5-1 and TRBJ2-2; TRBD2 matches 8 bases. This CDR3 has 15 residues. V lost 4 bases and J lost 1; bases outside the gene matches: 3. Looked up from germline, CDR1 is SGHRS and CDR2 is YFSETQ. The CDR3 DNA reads TGCGCCAGCAGCGCTAGCGGGCAGAACACCGGGGAGCTGTTTTTT. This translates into CASSASGQNTGELFF.

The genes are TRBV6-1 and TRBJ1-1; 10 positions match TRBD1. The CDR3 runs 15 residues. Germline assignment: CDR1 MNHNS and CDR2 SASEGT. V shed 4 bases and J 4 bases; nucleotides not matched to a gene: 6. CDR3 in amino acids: CASSGRTGGLTEAFF. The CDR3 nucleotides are TGTGCCAGCAGTGGGCGGACAGGGGGGCTCACTGAAGCTTTCTTT.